This T cell receptor (beta chain) was captured by sequencing in a study of shared clonotypes between healthy human individuals. Naive CD8 cells were CD45RO-negative, positively selected for CCR7, excluding terminally differentiated effector memory CD45RA+ cells. Profiling relied on immunoSEQ multiplex PCR, and the TCRdb table lists in-frame clones only, not all of them. The sample holds some 2 million clones, over 85% seen once. The TCR was taken from a man between 18 and 35 years old in good health. The specimen sequenced was naive CD8+ T cells sorted from blood.

CDR3 bases: TGTGCCAGCAGTCCTAGACAGGGAGATCAGCCCCAGCATTTT. Translated: CASSPRQGDQPQHF. V and J are TRBV28 and TRBJ1-5; 7 nucleotides agree with TRBD1. J was trimmed by 5 bases and V by 5 bases; bases with no gene match: 6. The germline V gene encodes CDR1 MDHEN and CDR2 SYDVKM. The CDR3 consists of 14 residues.